These T cell receptor beta chains were read from a single sample in a study of blood T cell repertoires in COVID-19. Only in-frame clones appear in the TCRdb table, and some are missing; sequencing was by immunoSEQ multiplex PCR. The table has approximately 280,000 clones, roughly 90% seen once. What was sequenced was peripheral blood. All receptors come from a man in his forties with acute or convalescent COVID-19. Each CDR3 is given with its conserved first and last residue. The order of the fields is V gene, clone size, D gene, CDR3 length, J gene, CDR3 protein, CDR3 DNA. The D gene is left open where the match is weak. Size values are once, few and many counts, or a class for expanded clones, and some rows have none.

>TRBV6-1|NA|NA|13|TRBJ2-3
CASSVAREDTQYF
TGTGCCAGCAGTGTAGCCCGGGAAGATACGCAGTATTTT
>TRBV7-9|NA|NA|13|TRBJ2-2
CASSRSGTGELFF
TGTGCCAGCAGCCGCTCCGGGACAGGGGAGCTGTTTTTT
>TRBV29-1|NA|TRBD1|13|TRBJ1-2
CSVRQGANYGYTF
TGCAGCGTTCGGCAGGGGGCTAACTATGGCTACACCTTC
>TRBV29-1|NA|NA|17|TRBJ1-4
CSVEDPAVRAPGEKLFF
TGCAGCGTTGAAGATCCGGCAGTCCGAGCCCCGGGGGAAAAACTGTTTTTT
>TRBV5-1|once|NA|13|TRBJ1-1
CASSLVPDTEAFF
TGCGCCAGCAGCTTGGTCCCGGACACTGAAGCTTTCTTT
>TRBV5-6|NA|NA|14|TRBJ1-2
CASSRWMRNYGYTF
TGTGCCAGCAGCCGTTGGATGAGGAACTATGGCTACACCTTC
>TRBV6-1|NA|NA|12|TRBJ1-1
CASSEGVGGSFF
TGTGCCAGCAGTGAAGGAGTCGGGGGATCTTTCTTT
>TRBV6-1|few|NA|18|TRBJ1-6
CASSDLYYRVAYNSPLHF
TGTGCCAGCAGTGACCTTTATTACAGGGTCGCCTATAATTCACCCCTCCACTTT
>TRBV6-5|NA|NA|15|TRBJ1-6
CASSPPRTYNSPLHF
TGTGCCAGCAGTCCTCCCAGGACCTATAATTCACCCCTCCACTTT
>TRBV2|NA|TRBD2|15|TRBJ2-2
CASSWSGGASGELFF
TGTGCCAGCAGTTGGAGCGGGGGGGCTTCCGGGGAGCTGTTTTTT
>TRBV6-6|NA|TRBD1|14|TRBJ1-1
CASSYSGTGGSGFF
TGTGCCAGCAGTTACTCGGGGACAGGGGGCTCGGGTTTCTTT
>TRBV4-1|NA|NA|12|TRBJ1-1
CASSHLEDIAFF
TGCGCCAGCAGCCACCTGGAGGATATAGCTTTCTTT
>TRBV3-1/TRBV3-2|NA|TRBD2|15|TRBJ2-7
CASSLGLAGTYEQYF
TGTGCCAGCAGCCTAGGGCTAGCGGGGACCTACGAGCAGTACTTC
>TRBV12-5|once|NA|15|TRBJ2-5
CASGPPISGAGTQYF
TGTGCTAGTGGTCCTCCGATTAGCGGCGCAGGGACCCAGTACTTC
>TRBV7-9|NA|NA|16|TRBJ2-2
CASSWGGGANTGELFF
TGTGCCAGCAGCTGGGGCGGAGGGGCGAACACCGGGGAGCTGTTTTTT
>TRBV10-3|NA|TRBD2|15|TRBJ2-7
CAIRTLAGGPYEQYF
TGTGCCATCAGGACCTTAGCGGGGGGGCCCTACGAGCAGTACTTC
>TRBV18|NA|TRBD1|15|TRBJ1-6
CASSPAGGGNSPLHF
TGTGCCAGCTCCCCGGCAGGGGGCGGGAATTCACCCCTCCACTTT
>TRBV5-1|NA|TRBD1|16|TRBJ1-1
CASSFPDRGGMAEAFF
TGCGCCAGCAGCTTCCCGGACAGGGGCGGTATGGCTGAAGCTTTCTTT
>TRBV5-6|NA|TRBD2|16|TRBJ2-3
CASSLGLAGHTDTQYF
TGTGCCAGCAGCTTGGGACTAGCGGGACACACAGATACGCAGTATTTT
>TRBV5-1|NA|TRBD1|14|TRBJ2-7
CASSRTGENYEQYF
TGCGCCAGCAGCAGGACAGGGGAGAACTACGAGCAGTACTTC
>TRBV9|NA|NA|13|TRBJ2-2
CASSPALLGELFF
TGTGCCAGCAGCCCAGCCTTACTAGGGGAGCTGTTTTTT
>TRBV10-3|NA|TRBD1|16|TRBJ1-1
CAISGTGGGQGTEAFF
TGTGCCATCAGCGGGACAGGGGGCGGGCAAGGCACTGAAGCTTTCTTT
>TRBV9|NA|NA|15|TRBJ2-7
CASSAGSEGLYEQYF
TGTGCCAGCAGCGCCGGGAGTGAGGGGCTCTACGAGCAGTACTTC
>TRBV6-1|NA|TRBD2|17|TRBJ2-1
CASSEGSGGLINNEQFF
TGTGCCAGCAGTGAGGGTAGCGGGGGCTTAATTAATAATGAGCAGTTCTTC
>TRBV6-5|NA|NA|16|TRBJ2-7
CASSYSRGGWSYEQYF
TGTGCCAGCAGTTACTCGCGCGGGGGCTGGTCCTACGAGCAGTACTTC
>TRBV5-1|NA|TRBD1|15|TRBJ2-2
CASSQDRASTGELFF
TGCGCCAGCAGCCAGGACAGGGCGTCCACCGGGGAGCTGTTTTTT
>TRBV5-4|NA|TRBD1|14|TRBJ1-1
CASSMGQLSGGAFF
TGTGCCAGCAGCATGGGACAGTTGAGCGGGGGAGCTTTCTTT
>TRBV7-6|NA|TRBD1|17|TRBJ1-3
CASSLTRDSSSGNTIYF
TGTGCCAGCAGTTTAACTAGGGACAGCTCCTCTGGAAACACCATATATTTT
>TRBV27|NA|TRBD2|14|TRBJ2-3
CASSSPAGADTQYF
TGTGCCAGCAGTTCCCCGGCGGGGGCAGATACGCAGTATTTT
>TRBV28|once|NA|13|TRBJ1-5
CASSRDSNQPQHF
TGTGCCAGCAGTAGAGATAGCAATCAGCCCCAGCATTTT
>TRBV7-9|NA|TRBD1|15|TRBJ1-1
CASSRGQPGNTEAFF
TGTGCCAGCAGCCGGGGACAGCCGGGGAACACTGAAGCTTTCTTT
>TRBV5-1|NA|NA|14|TRBJ1-6
CASSLDRMNSPLHF
TGCGCCAGCAGCTTGGACAGGATGAATTCACCCCTCCACTTT
>TRBV6-1|NA|NA|13|TRBJ1-2
CASSERRGLGYTF
TGTGCCAGCAGTGAACGGCGGGGTCTGGGCTACACCTTC
>TRBV24-1|NA|TRBD1|15|TRBJ1-2
CATSGGTGANYGYTF
TGTGCCACCAGTGGCGGGACAGGGGCGAACTATGGCTACACCTTC
>TRBV2|NA|NA|11|TRBJ1-3
CASSAKNTIYF
TGTGCCAGCAGTGCAAAAAACACCATATATTTT
>TRBV6-1|NA|NA|16|TRBJ1-6
CASSEARGTYNSPLHF
TGTGCCAGCAGTGAAGCGAGGGGGACCTATAATTCACCCCTCCACTTT
>TRBV4-2|NA|NA|14|TRBJ1-2
CASSQSQGSHGYTF
TGTGCCAGCAGCCAATCACAGGGATCCCATGGCTACACCTTC
>TRBV3-1/TRBV3-2|NA|NA|15|TRBJ1-3
CASSQDHGGGNTIYF
TGTGCCAGCAGCCAAGATCATGGCGGTGGAAACACCATATATTTT
>TRBV5-1|NA|TRBD1|15|TRBJ1-1
CASSLRQGVGTEAFF
TGCGCCAGCAGCCTGCGACAGGGGGTGGGAACTGAAGCTTTCTTT
>TRBV29-1|NA|NA|11|TRBJ2-7
CSVEVERKQYF
TGCAGCGTTGAAGTGGAGAGGAAGCAGTACTTC
>TRBV19|NA|TRBD1|16|TRBJ1-6
CASSTRDSKFNSPLHF
TGTGCCAGTAGTACCCGGGACAGTAAGTTTAATTCACCCCTCCACTTT
>TRBV11-3|once|TRBD2|16|TRBJ2-1
CASSLGSGGDNNEQFF
TGTGCCAGCAGCTTAGGTAGCGGGGGGGATAACAATGAGCAGTTCTTC
>TRBV5-4|NA|NA|16|TRBJ2-6
CASSLQVFSGANVLTF
TGTGCCAGCAGCTTGCAGGTTTTCTCTGGGGCCAACGTCCTGACTTTC
>TRBV5-5|NA|TRBD1|16|TRBJ1-3
CASSFGLGQSWRTIYF
TGTGCCAGCAGCTTTGGATTGGGACAGTCTTGGAGGACCATATATTTT
>TRBV30|NA|TRBD1|16|TRBJ2-7
CAWSTRYRGQTYEQYF
TGTGCCTGGAGTACGCGCTACAGGGGCCAAACCTACGAGCAGTACTTC